These 24 T cell receptor beta chains came from one sample sequenced in a study of technical replicates of blood from several donors. Generated by immunoSEQ multiplex PCR, the TCRdb table keeps only in-frame clones and is missing some. The table records about 74,000 clones, about 89% of them present only once. Input material: T cells isolated from PBMCs. The receptors shown here come from a human donor in good health.

The chain recombines TRBV7-2 with TRBJ2-7; 7 nucleotides line up with TRBD1. J was trimmed by 2 bases and V by 0 bases; bases with no gene match: 4. This CDR3 has 15 residues. The germline CDR1 and CDR2 sequences are SGHTA and FQGNSA. The CDR3 nucleotides read TGTGCCAGCAGCTTAGCTCCGGGACAGCCCTACGAGCAGTACTTC. Protein product: CASSLAPGQPYEQYF.

This chain connects TRBV4-1 to TRBJ2-5; 9 bases map to TRBD1. The germline gives CDR1 MGHRA, CDR2 YSYEKL. This CDR3 region has 13 residues. V dropped 5 bases and J dropped 3; count of bases not matched to a gene: 1. The CDR3 spells CASSGDREETQYF. The DNA of the CDR3 is TGCGCCAGCAGCGGGGACAGGGAAGAGACCCAGTACTTC.

This rearrangement joins TRBV29-1 to TRBJ2-6; no reliable D call. CDR1 SQVTM and CDR2 ANQGSEA come from the germline V gene. V dropped 3 bases and J dropped 2 bases, with 8 bases sitting between them. The CDR3 runs 14 residues. The chain's CDR3 is CSVELSTGANVLTF. Written as DNA, the CDR3 is TGCAGCGTTGAGTTGAGCACTGGGGCCAACGTCCTGACTTTC.

This chain joins TRBV6-1 and TRBJ2-1; 8 nucleotides match TRBD2. The junction had 7 bases not matched to a gene; V was cut back by 9 bases and J by 6 bases. The CDR3 runs to 13 residues. Per germline, CDR1 MNHNS and CDR2 SASEGT. This chain's CDR3 is CASCTSGGNEQFF. Here the CDR3 DNA reads TGTGCCAGTTGTACTAGCGGCGGCAATGAGCAGTTCTTC.

This chain uses TRBV15 with TRBJ2-2; D might be TRBD2 (6 bases). V was shortened by 0 bases and J by 7 bases, with 9 bases between the two germline ends. This CDR3 is built from 14 residues. Germline lookup yields CDR1 LNHNV and CDR2 YYDKDF (reference sequence). The chain's CDR3 is CATSRDREIGELFF. DNA of the CDR3: TGTGCCACCAGCAGAGATCGGGAGATCGGGGAGCTGTTTTTT.

Of note for this clone: Additional DNA sequences in this sample encode the identical CDR3. The rearrangement uses TRBV18 and TRBJ1-1; D is unclear. Germline V gene data show CDR1 as KGHSH and CDR2 as LQKENI. This CDR3 is built from 13 residues. Between the trimmed V and J ends, which lost 3 bases and 0 bases, there was a span of 5 bases. As DNA, the CDR3 is TGTGCCAGCTCACCTTCAGTGAACACTGAAGCTTTCTTT. Protein product: CASSPSVNTEAFF.

This chain connects TRBV6-6 to TRBJ2-7; 7 nucleotides agree with TRBD2. Germline loops: CDR1 MNHNY, CDR2 SVGAGI (reference sequence). J was trimmed by 3 bases and V by 7 bases; bases with no gene match: 12. The CDR3 sequence is 15 residues long. The CDR3 loop reads CASIPGRELDYEQYF. The CDR3 nucleotides are TGTGCCAGCATCCCAGGGCGGGAGCTTGACTACGAGCAGTACTTC.

This clone was detected only once. The chain links TRBV6-5 to TRBJ1-2, with 8 bases aligning to TRBD1. This CDR3 spans 14 amino acids. Germline values: CDR1 MNHEY, CDR2 SVGAGI. The V gene end was trimmed by 4 bases and the J gene end by 8 bases; junction bases not matched to a gene: 9. DNA of the CDR3: TGTGCCAGCAGTTGGGACAGGAGGGTTGAGGGCTACACCTTC. Translation: CASSWDRRVEGYTF.

The rearrangement joins TRBV11-2 to TRBJ1-1; perhaps TRBD1 as D (6 bases). From germline, CDR1 is SGHAT and CDR2 FQNNGV. Trimming removed 2 bases at V and 4 bases at J, with 11 bases between. The CDR3 totals 14 residues. The CDR3 DNA is TGTGCCAGCAGCTTATCAGGGGCGACCACTGAAGCTTTCTTT. Its translation: CASSLSGATTEAFF.

This rearrangement joins TRBV28 to TRBJ1-2; 9 bases match TRBD1. This CDR3 contains 17 residues. Looked up from germline, CDR1 is MDHEN and CDR2 is SYDVKM. Trimming took 7 bases from V and 0 from J; bases not matched to a gene: 12. DNA for the CDR3: TGTGCCAGCATTCAGGAGGGACAGGGAAGAGCTAACTATGGCTACACCTTC. Encoded protein: CASIQEGQGRANYGYTF.

The chain couples TRBV7-9 to TRBJ2-7; 8 positions match TRBD1. Germline V gives CDR1 SEHNR, CDR2 FQNEAQ (reference sequence). CDR3 length equals 15 residues. Trimming at V came to 1 base and at J to 5 bases, leaving 7 bases not matched to a gene. CDR3 nucleotides: TGTGCCAGCAGCTTAGTCGGACAGGGAAGAAACGAGCAGTACTTC. Translation gives CASSLVGQGRNEQYF.

This chain connects TRBV6-1 to TRBJ2-5; TRBD2 aligns across 11 bases. Germline CDR1 reads MNHNS; CDR2 reads SASEGT. J lost 2 bases, V lost 5 bases, and 4 bases had no gene match. The CDR3 spans 15 residues. As DNA, the CDR3 is TGTGCCAGCAGTCGGATAGCGGGAGGGCAAGAGACCCAGTACTTC. Protein: CASSRIAGGQETQYF.

This chain joins TRBV15 and TRBJ2-3; TRBD1 agrees at 11 bases. The CDR3 sequence is 18 residues long. J gave up 0 bases and V 2 bases, and 7 bases lay outside the gene matches. From germline, CDR1 is LNHNV and CDR2 YYDKDF (reference sequence). The CDR3 DNA reads TGTGCCACCAGCAGAACGGGACAGGGGGTTTCGAGCACAGATACGCAGTATTTT. This gives the protein CATSRTGQGVSSTDTQYF.

This clone was detected once. The rearrangement joins TRBV29-1 to TRBJ2-5; weak D call: TRBD2 (5 bases). The CDR3 totals 13 residues. Trimming took 4 bases from V and 4 from J, leaving 13 bases between them. The germline V gene encodes CDR1 SQVTM and CDR2 ANQGSEA. This chain's CDR3 is CSVVTSDPETQYF. The DNA of the CDR3 is TGCAGCGTTGTAACTAGTGATCCAGAGACCCAGTACTTC.

The V gene is TRBV29-1, the J gene TRBJ2-7, with 7 bases aligning to TRBD2. The V gene end was trimmed by 5 bases and the J gene end by 2 bases; junction bases not matched to a gene: 3. This CDR3 comprises 12 residues. Germline V gene data show CDR1 as SQVTM and CDR2 as ANQGSEA. The chain's CDR3 is CSVLAEPYEQYF. In nucleotides, the CDR3 is TGCAGCGTTCTAGCGGAGCCCTACGAGCAGTACTTC.

The chain couples TRBV4-1 to TRBJ2-7; 7 bases fit TRBD2. V lost 0 bases to trimming and J lost 0 bases; unmatched junction nucleotides: 5. This CDR3 contains 16 residues. Germline CDR1 is MGHRA and CDR2 is YSYEKL. The CDR3, as DNA: TGCGCCAGCAGCCAAGATCTAAGCGGGACCTCCTACGAGCAGTACTTC. Its protein is CASSQDLSGTSYEQYF.

The chain carries TRBV15 and TRBJ2-3; TRBD2 aligns across 10 bases. This CDR3 has 18 amino acids. Germline trimming cut 0 bases from V and 6 bases from J; bases unmatched to any gene: 12. Germline CDR1 is LNHNV and CDR2 is YYDKDF (reference sequence). CDR3 region: CATSRDGVKREGLDTQYF. For the CDR3, the DNA is TGTGCCACCAGCAGAGATGGGGTTAAGCGGGAGGGCCTTGATACGCAGTATTTT.

The chain couples TRBV5-5 to TRBJ1-5, with 8 bases fitting TRBD1. The J segment lost 0 bases and the V segment lost 2 bases, leaving 10 bases of the junction unmatched. The CDR3 extends over 18 amino acids. Germline CDR1 is SGHKS and CDR2 is YYEKEE (reference sequence). The CDR3 DNA reads as TGTGCCAGCAGCTTTGACGGACAGGGAATCCATAGCAATCAGCCCCAGCATTTT. Protein product: CASSFDGQGIHSNQPQHF.

This clone was seen a few times. The DNA for the CDR3 is TGTGCCAGCACCGACAGGGGAGCTGAAGCTTTCTTT. Translated, it gives CASTDRGAEAFF. The chain joins TRBV7-9 to TRBJ1-1; 8 nucleotides align to TRBD1. The V gene end was trimmed by 7 bases and the J gene end by 6 bases; junction bases not matched to a gene: 4. The CDR3 spans 12 residues. Germline V CDR1 and CDR2: SEHNR, FQNEAQ (reference sequence).

The genes are TRBV5-1 and TRBJ2-7; D uncertain. The V gene lost 2 bases and the J gene lost 3 bases, with 6 bases spanning the gap. The CDR3 extends over 12 amino acids. Looked up from germline, CDR1 is SGHRS and CDR2 is YFSETQ. The CDR3, as DNA: TGCGCCAGCAGCTTTTCAGACTACGAGCAGTACTTC. This gives the protein CASSFSDYEQYF.

This chain connects TRBV5-1 to TRBJ2-3; TRBD2 is a possible D gene (5 bases). V lost 7 bases to trimming and J lost 1 base, with 10 bases between them. The CDR3 spans 13 residues. Germline assignment: CDR1 SGHRS and CDR2 YFSETQ. The CDR3, as DNA: TGCGCCAGCCGTGGGAGTGGCACAGATACGCAGTATTTT. Amino acids: CASRGSGTDTQYF.

V usage is TRBV5-1 and J usage is TRBJ2-3, with D perhaps matching TRBD1 (8 bases). The CDR3 sequence is 14 residues long. In germline, CDR1 is SGHRS, CDR2 YFSETQ. Deletions cut 4 bases from V and 6 bases from J, with 15 bases between. The CDR3 here is CASSAGQGGDTQYF. The CDR3 DNA reads as TGCGCCAGCAGCGCCGGACAGGGAGGGGATACGCAGTATTTT. The variable domain in full, completed from reference TRBV5-1 and TRBJ2-3, reads KAGVTQTPRYLIKTRGQQVTLSCSPISGHRSVSWYQQTPGQGLQFLFEYFSETQRNKGNFPGRFSGRQFSNSRSEMNVSTLELGDSALYLCASSAGQGGDTQYFGPGTRLTVL.

The CDR3 sequence is CASSVRQVLSGVVDNEQFF. For the CDR3, the DNA is TGTGCCAGCAGCGTACGGCAGGTGTTATCGGGAGTGGTTGACAATGAGCAGTTCTTC. The V call is TRBV9, the J call TRBJ2-1; the D gene is possibly TRBD2 (6 bases). This CDR3 has 19 amino acids. Germline loops: CDR1 SGDLS, CDR2 YYNGEE. The V and J ends lost 1 base and 5 bases respectively, with 25 bases between them.

The chain couples TRBV27 to TRBJ2-7; the match to TRBD2 covers 10 bases. The CDR3 runs to 16 residues. The V gene end was trimmed by 5 bases and the J gene end by 4 bases; junction bases not matched to a gene: 11. Germline CDR1 reads MNHEY; CDR2 reads SMNVEV (reference sequence). CDR3 DNA: TGTGCCAGCAGTCCCTCTAGCGGGAGAAGGGCGTACGAGCAGTACTTC. Residues: CASSPSSGRRAYEQYF.